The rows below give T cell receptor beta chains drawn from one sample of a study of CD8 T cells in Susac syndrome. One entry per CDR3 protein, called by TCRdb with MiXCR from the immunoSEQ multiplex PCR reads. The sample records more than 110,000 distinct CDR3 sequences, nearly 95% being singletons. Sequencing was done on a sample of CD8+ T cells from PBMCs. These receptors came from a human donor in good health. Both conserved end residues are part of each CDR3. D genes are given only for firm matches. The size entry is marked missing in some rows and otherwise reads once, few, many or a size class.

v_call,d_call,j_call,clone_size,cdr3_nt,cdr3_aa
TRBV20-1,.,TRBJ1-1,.,TGCAGTGCTAGAGAACTAGGGTTCACTGAAGCTTTCTTT,CSARELGFTEAFF
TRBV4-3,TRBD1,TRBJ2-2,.,TGCGCCAGCAGCCAAGGGACAGGGAGCCTAACCGGGGAGCTGTTTTTT,CASSQGTGSLTGELFF
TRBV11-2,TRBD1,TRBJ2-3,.,TGTGCCAGCAGGGAACAGGGGAAAGATACGCAGTATTTT,CASREQGKDTQYF
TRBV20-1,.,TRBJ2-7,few,TGCAGTGCTAGAGATTTAACCTACGAGCAGTACTTC,CSARDLTYEQYF
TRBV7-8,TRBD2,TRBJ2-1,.,TGTGCCAGCAGCTCCCTCGGGACCCGCGGGGGGAATGAGCAGTTCTTC,CASSSLGTRGGNEQFF
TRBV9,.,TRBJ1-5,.,TGTGCCAGCAGCGTAGAGGGACATTACTATCAGCCCCAGCATTTT,CASSVEGHYYQPQHF
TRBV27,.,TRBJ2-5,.,TGTGCCAGCAGCCCCGGGGCGGCGGTGACGTACCAAGAGACCCAGTACTTC,CASSPGAAVTYQETQYF
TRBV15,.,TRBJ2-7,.,TGTGCCACCAGCGGGGTCACAAGAGGCTACGAGCAGTACTTC,CATSGVTRGYEQYF
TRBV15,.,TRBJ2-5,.,TGTGCCACCAGCAGGGGCCAGGGAGACCAAGAGACCCAGTACTTC,CATSRGQGDQETQYF
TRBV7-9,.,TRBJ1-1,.,TGTGCCAGCAGCTTATTCGGGGGAGGTACTGAAGCTTTCTTT,CASSLFGGGTEAFF
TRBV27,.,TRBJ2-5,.,TGTGCCAGCAGGAGGGGGGGGGCGCTGACCCAGTACTTC,CASRRGGALTQYF
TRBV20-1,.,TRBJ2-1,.,TGCAGTCCACACTCAATGGGACGCGATGAGCAGTTCTTC,CSPHSMGRDEQFF
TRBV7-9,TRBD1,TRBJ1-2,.,TGTGCCAGCAGACAGGACAGGCACGGCTACACCTTC,CASRQDRHGYTF
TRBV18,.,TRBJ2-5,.,TGTGCCAGCTCACCAGGGGCTGAGACCCAGTACTTC,CASSPGAETQYF
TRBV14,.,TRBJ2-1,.,TGTGCCAGCAGCCTGCTAGCGAGAGTTAATGAGCAGTTCTTC,CASSLLARVNEQFF
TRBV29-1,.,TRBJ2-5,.,TGCAGCGTTGAAGATCTTGGCCCCCAAGAGACCCAGTACTTC,CSVEDLGPQETQYF
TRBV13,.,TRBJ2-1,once,TGTGCCAGCAGCGCGGACAGAATTAGCTCCTACAATGAGCAGTTCTTC,CASSADRISSYNEQFF
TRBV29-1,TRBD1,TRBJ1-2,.,TGCAGCGTGGCCGGGACAGGGGGCGACTATGGCTACACCTTC,CSVAGTGGDYGYTF
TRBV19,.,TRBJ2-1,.,TGTGCCAGTAGTGACCATCGAGGCAATGAGCAGTTCTTC,CASSDHRGNEQFF
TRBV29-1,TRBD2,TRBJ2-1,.,TGCAGCGTTGTTGCGGGAGTAGGCAATGAGCAGTTCTTC,CSVVAGVGNEQFF
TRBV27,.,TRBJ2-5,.,TGTGCCAGCAGAGGGAGACTTCAAGAGACCCAGTACTTC,CASRGRLQETQYF
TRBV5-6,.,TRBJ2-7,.,TGTGCCAGCAGCTTGGGGCCAGCCGCCTCCTACGAGCAGTACTTC,CASSLGPAASYEQYF
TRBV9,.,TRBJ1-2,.,TGTGCCAGCACCCGTGGAGGTTTTAGCTATGGCTACACCTTC,CASTRGGFSYGYTF
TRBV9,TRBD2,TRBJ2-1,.,TGTGCCAGCAGCCCAACGGGCAGACTAGCGACCAGCCCCTACAATGAGCAGTTCTTC,CASSPTGRLATSPYNEQFF
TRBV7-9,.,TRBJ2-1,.,TGTGCCAGCAGCTTAGTATTCCAGGGGTGGGTCAATGAGCAGTTCTTC,CASSLVFQGWVNEQFF
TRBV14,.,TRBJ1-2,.,TGTGCCAGCAGCCTGCAGTCGAACTATGGCTACACCTTC,CASSLQSNYGYTF
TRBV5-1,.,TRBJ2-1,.,TGCGCCAGCAGCTTCTTAATAGCCGGGAATGAGCAGTTCTTC,CASSFLIAGNEQFF
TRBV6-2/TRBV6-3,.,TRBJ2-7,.,TGTGCCAGCAGGAGGCCCCCGTTGGACGAGCAGTACTTC,CASRRPPLDEQYF
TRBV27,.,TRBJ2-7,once,TGTGCCAGCAGTTTTGGGGGGAGCACCGAGCAGTACTTC,CASSFGGSTEQYF
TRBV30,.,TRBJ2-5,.,TGTGCCTGGAGTCCTGACGAGACCCAGTACTTC,CAWSPDETQYF
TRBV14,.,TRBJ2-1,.,TGTGCCAGCAGCCAAGGACTAGAAGCTTGGTATGAGCAGTTCTTC,CASSQGLEAWYEQFF
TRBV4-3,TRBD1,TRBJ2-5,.,TGCGCCAGCAGCCCCGGACAGGGGATCGGGGAGACCCAGTACTTC,CASSPGQGIGETQYF
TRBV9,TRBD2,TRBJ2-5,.,TGTGCCAGCAGCGGGCTAGCGGGAGAAGAGACCCAGTACTTC,CASSGLAGEETQYF
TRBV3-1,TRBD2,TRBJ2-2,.,TGTGCCAGCAGCCAATTCGCGGGAGGAACCGGGGAGCTGTTTTTT,CASSQFAGGTGELFF
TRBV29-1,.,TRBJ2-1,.,TGCAGCGTACTCACGCGGCGGGGTTACAATGAGCAGTTCTTC,CSVLTRRGYNEQFF
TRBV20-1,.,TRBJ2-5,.,TGCAGTGTATCGGACAGAAAAGAGACCCAGTACTTC,CSVSDRKETQYF
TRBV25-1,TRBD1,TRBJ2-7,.,TGTGCCAGCAGTGCTGGACAGGACTACGAGCAGTACTTC,CASSAGQDYEQYF
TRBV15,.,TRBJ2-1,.,TGTGCCACCAGCCAACAGCGATACAATGAGCAGTTCTTC,CATSQQRYNEQFF